The 13 T cell receptor beta chains presented below share a single source sample, sequenced in a study of blood T cells in healthy people across ages. A second roughly 7 to 12 cycle PCR used barcoded and J-beta primers. MiXCR, run by TCRdb on the 5' RACE reads, gives a single entry per CDR3 protein. The data contain 700,000 or so distinct CDR3 sequences, 22% of them singletons. The sequenced sample was blood. These receptors all stem from a man between 65 and 85 years old in good health.

The chain recombines TRBV28 with TRBJ2-1; 8 bases align to TRBD1. CDR3 length: 14 amino acids. V gave up 2 bases and J gave up 9 bases; unmatched junction bases: 6. Germline V gene lookup returns CDR1 MDHEN and CDR2 SYDVKM. The CDR3 here is CASSLTGGSREQFF. The CDR3 nucleotides are TGTGCCAGCAGTTTAACAGGGGGAAGTCGTGAGCAGTTCTTC.

This clonotype was seen a few times. The chain combines TRBV30 with TRBJ2-1, with D perhaps TRBD2 (5 bases). CDR1 is GTSNPN and CDR2 is SVGIG in the germline V gene (reference sequence). Between the trimmed V and J ends, which lost 1 base and 6 bases, there was a span of 13 bases. CDR3 length: 14 residues. The DNA of the CDR3 is TGTGCCTGGAGTGGGAGCGGACCGTCCAATGAGCAGTTCTTC. Translating gives CAWSGSGPSNEQFF.

This clonotype was seen ten or more times. The chain couples TRBV4-3 to TRBJ1-6; D gene unclear. Germline CDR1 LGHNA, CDR2 YSLEER. Trimming left V 0 bases short and J 3 bases short, with 3 bases between. This CDR3 spans 14 amino acids. The CDR3 nucleotides are TGCGCCAGCAGCCAAGATTTCTATAATTCACCCCTCCACTTT. Residues: CASSQDFYNSPLHF.

The chain carries TRBV15 and TRBJ2-3; D not certain. Trimming took 5 bases from V and 4 from J, leaving 10 bases between them. The CDR3 is 13 amino acids. Germline assignment: CDR1 LNHNV and CDR2 YYDKDF (reference sequence). CDR3 in amino acids: CATSGRLSDTQYF. Here the CDR3 DNA reads TGTGCCACCAGCGGAAGACTGTCAGATACGCAGTATTTT.

J is TRBJ2-1 and V is TRBV6-2 or TRBV6-3; D gene uncertain. The CDR3 consists of 12 residues. CDR1 is MNHEY and CDR2 is SVGEGT in the germline V gene. V was shortened by 3 bases and J by 12 bases, with 12 bases between the two germline ends. The CDR3 coding sequence is TGTGCCAGCAGTTATCCCAGCTATGGGCAGTTCTTC. This codes for CASSYPSYGQFF.

CDR3 in amino acids: CASSVRLLNYGYTF. The CDR3 DNA reads as TGTGCCAGCAGCGTGAGACTCTTGAACTATGGCTACACCTTC. The rearrangement joins TRBV5-6 to TRBJ1-2; D gene unclear. Germline CDR1 reads SGHDT; CDR2 reads YYEEEE. Trimming stripped 4 bases from V and 2 bases from J, with 12 bases between. The CDR3 consists of 14 residues.

V and J are TRBV9 and TRBJ2-7, with D perhaps TRBD2 (6 bases). The end of the DNA fits TRBJ2-5 better, so the J call may be wrong. CDR3 size: 15 residues. Germline assignment: CDR1 SGDLS and CDR2 YYNGEE. This CDR3 reads CASSVALGLQETQYF. The CDR3 bases are TGTGCCAGCAGCGTAGCGTTGGGACTGCAAGAGACCCAGTACTTC.

In its sample, this clonotype was seen many times. The chain joins TRBV4-1 to TRBJ1-3; 8 bases align to TRBD1. CDR3 length: 16 residues. V shed 4 bases and J 5 bases; nucleotides not matched to a gene: 10. The germline V gene encodes CDR1 MGHRA and CDR2 YSYEKL. This chain's CDR3 is CASSLDPDRARNTIYF. CDR3 sequence (DNA): TGCGCCAGCAGCCTTGACCCGGACAGGGCTCGAAACACCATATATTTT.

The chain employs TRBV20-1 and TRBJ2-1; 9 bases match TRBD2. Germline trimming cut 6 bases from V and 1 base from J; bases unmatched to any gene: 7. This CDR3 region has 15 residues. The germline V gene encodes CDR1 DFQATT and CDR2 SNEGSKA (reference sequence). In DNA form, the CDR3 reads TGCAGTGCCCGACCGGGACTAGCATCCTACAATGAGCAGTTCTTC. This translates into CSARPGLASYNEQFF.

The chain recombines TRBV28 with TRBJ1-5; D is ambiguous. V lost 5 bases to trimming and J lost 8 bases, with 7 bases between them. CDR3 length equals 11 residues. Germline CDR1 MDHEN, CDR2 SYDVKM. The CDR3 here is CASSGQKPQHF. As DNA, the CDR3 is TGTGCCAGCAGTGGGCAGAAGCCCCAGCATTTT.

V usage is TRBV7-2 and J usage is TRBJ1-6; D ambiguous. This CDR3 contains 12 residues. Per the germline V gene, CDR1 is SGHTA and CDR2 is FQGNSA. V lost 2 bases, J lost 7 bases, and 3 bases lay in between. CDR3: CASSLPNSPLHF. The CDR3 DNA sequence: TGTGCCAGCAGCTTACCAAATTCACCCCTCCACTTT.

The chain is built from TRBV19 and TRBJ2-6, with 7 bases identical to TRBD1. The CDR3 covers 15 residues. Looked up from germline, CDR1 is LNHDA and CDR2 is SQIVND (reference sequence). J lost 8 bases, V lost 6 bases, and 10 bases had no gene match. This CDR3 is CASRSTGSGTNVLTF. In nucleotides, the CDR3 is TGTGCCAGTAGATCGACAGGGTCCGGGACCAACGTCCTGACTTTC. Based on the CDR3 plus reference TRBV19 and TRBJ2-6, the full variable domain is DGGITQSPKYLFRKEGQNVTLSCEQNLNHDAMYWYRQDPGQGLRLIYYSQIVNDFQKGDIAEGYSVSREKKESFPLTVTSAQKNPTAFYLCASRSTGSGTNVLTFGAGSRLTVL.

This clonotype was observed a handful of times. This CDR3 fails to terminate in the conserved phenylalanine or tryptophan, so it likely reflects a read error. This chain connects TRBV2 to TRBJ1-5; D perhaps matches TRBD1 (6 bases). V was shortened by 7 bases and J by 0 bases, with 13 bases between the two germline ends. The CDR3 spans 15 residues. Germline V gene data show CDR1 as SNHLY and CDR2 as FYNNEI. In nucleotides, the CDR3 is TGTGCCAGCACCAAGGACAGCCTTAGCAATCAGCCCCAGCATGTT. Its translation is CASTKDSLSNQPQHV.